The 28 T cell receptor beta chains reported below all come from one sample, sequenced in a study of OX40 agonist ivuxolimab in advanced cancers. The library was made by the immunoSEQ multiplex PCR assay. TCRdb obtained this table from immuneACCESS and retained in-frame rearrangements with V and J assigned. These tables miss some clones; where compared with another copy, unresolved V genes account for less than half of the shortfall, and the remainder is unexplained. For this sample the table gives 95,000 to 150,000 clones, of which about 93% were detected only once. 0.15% to 0.16% of the sample rests with the top ten. The material sequenced was CD4+ or CD8+ T cells sorted from blood, taken in a trial of the OX40 agonist ivuxolimab. These receptors came from an adult with an advanced solid tumor such as melanoma, head and neck, liver or kidney cancer.

The CDR3 nucleotides read TGTGCCAGCTCACCAAATATAGGGGAGAGTGGAGAGACCCAGTACTTC. It is translated as CASSPNIGESGETQYF. This chain connects TRBV18 to TRBJ2-5; tentatively, D is TRBD1 or TRBD2 (5 bases each). Trimming left V 2 bases short and J 4 bases short, with 17 bases between. CDR3 length equals 16 residues. Per germline, CDR1 KGHSH and CDR2 LQKENI.

The count of this clone is one. The chain has TRBV4-3 and TRBJ2-1; 9 nucleotides align to TRBD1. CDR1 is LGHNA, CDR2 YSLEER, per germline. CDR3 length equals 15 residues. J gave up 6 bases and V 4 bases, and 7 bases lay outside the gene matches. The DNA for the CDR3 is TGCGCCAGCAGCCGGCCGGGACAGGGTTTCAATGAGCAGTTCTTC. Amino acids: CASSRPGQGFNEQFF.

The chain combines TRBV18 with TRBJ1-2; a possible D gene is TRBD1 (5 bases). Germline loops: CDR1 KGHSH, CDR2 LQKENI. This CDR3 contains 14 residues. Trimming shortened V by 3 bases and J by 2 bases, and 10 bases separated the two germline ends. CDR3 nucleotides: TGTGCCAGCTCACCCCAGACAGAGAACTATGGCTACACCTTC. Amino acids: CASSPQTENYGYTF.

Concerning this clone: Other DNA sequences in the same sample also yield this CDR3. The V call is TRBV28, the J call TRBJ1-1; D is perhaps TRBD1 (6 bases). With 7 bases removed from V and 1 base from J, the gap between germline ends came to 10 bases. The CDR3 consists of 13 residues. CDR1 and CDR2 (germline): MDHEN, SYDVKM. DNA of the CDR3: TGTGCCAGCATTCAACAGGGGAACACTGAAGCTTTCTTT. It encodes CASIQQGNTEAFF.

The chain joins TRBV30 to TRBJ2-3, with a possible D match to TRBD2 (5 bases). The CDR3 runs to 11 residues. The V gene lost 0 bases and the J gene lost 10 bases, with 8 bases spanning the gap. Per the germline V gene, CDR1 is GTSNPN and CDR2 is SVGIG (reference sequence). The CDR3 sequence: CAWSVAGAQYF. The CDR3 DNA reads as TGTGCCTGGAGTGTTGCGGGTGCGCAGTATTTT.

The CDR3 sequence: CASSLWGLAGNQETQYF. Here the CDR3 DNA reads TGCGCCAGCAGCTTGTGGGGACTAGCGGGGAATCAAGAGACCCAGTACTTC. V gene TRBV5-1 combines with J gene TRBJ2-5; 13 bases agree with TRBD2. The CDR3 loop spans 17 amino acids. Germline V gene sequence: CDR1 SGHRS, CDR2 YFSETQ. Trimming removed 1 base from V and 2 bases from J; junction bases left unmatched: 5.

The V call is TRBV7-2, the J call TRBJ2-7; the D gene is possibly TRBD2 (5 bases). V lost 0 bases and J lost 6, with 6 bases in between. This CDR3 has 12 residues. CDR1 and CDR2 from the germline V gene are SGHTA and FQGNSA. The CDR3 reads CASSLAAGEQYF. The CDR3 nucleotides are TGTGCCAGCAGCTTAGCGGCGGGCGAGCAGTACTTC.

The chain couples TRBV7-7 to TRBJ1-2; TRBD1 matches 9 bases. The V and J ends lost 5 bases and 1 base, in that order; junction bases with no gene match: 17. CDR1 and CDR2 from the germline V gene are SSHAT and FNYEAQ (reference sequence). This CDR3 spans 19 amino acids. The DNA of the CDR3 is TGTGCCAGCAGCCCCCCCAATCGCTCCACAGGGGGCTGTAACTATGGCTACACCTTC. Translation: CASSPPNRSTGGCNYGYTF.

J is TRBJ2-7 and V is TRBV7-9, with 10 nucleotides matching TRBD2. This CDR3 is 19 amino acids long. V lost 1 base to trimming and J lost 3 bases; unmatched junction nucleotides: 15. Germline CDR1 SEHNR, CDR2 FQNEAQ (reference sequence). CDR3 amino acids: CASSLGASGSSGNIYEQYF. The CDR3 nucleotides read TGTGCCAGCAGCTTAGGGGCTAGCGGGAGTTCCGGGAATATCTACGAGCAGTACTTC.

The chain couples TRBV12-5 to TRBJ1-4; D may be TRBD1 (6 bases). The V and J ends lost 6 bases and 5 bases respectively, with 16 bases between them. The CDR3 has 15 residues. Per germline, CDR1 LGHNT and CDR2 FRNRAP. The CDR3 DNA reads TGTGCTAGTGGCCCGGACAGCCAACTAAATGAAAAACTGTTTTTT. This gives the protein CASGPDSQLNEKLFF. The full variable domain, completed using reference TRBV12-5 and TRBJ1-4, is DARVTQTPRHKVTEMGQEVTMRCQPILGHNTVFWYRQTMMQGLELLAYFRNRAPLDDSGMPKDRFSAEMPDATLATLKIQPSEPRDSAVYFCASGPDSQLNEKLFFGSGTQLSVL.

This chain uses TRBV6-6 with TRBJ2-4; TRBD1 matches at 8 bases. CDR3 size: 12 residues. From germline, CDR1 is MNHNY and CDR2 SVGAGI (reference sequence). V was clipped by 6 bases and J by 14 bases; unmatched bases: 9. In DNA form, the CDR3 reads TGTGCCAGCAGCCCGCCGGCAGGGGGCGAGTACTTC. This encodes CASSPPAGGEYF.

The chain links TRBV30 to TRBJ1-4, with D hard to call. Germline loops: CDR1 GTSNPN, CDR2 SVGIG (reference sequence). The CDR3 consists of 13 residues. V was pared by 4 bases and J by 8 bases, with 14 bases between. The CDR3 DNA follows: TGTGCCTGGATGGCAGGCCCGTCCGAAAAACTGTTTTTT. As protein: CAWMAGPSEKLFF.

The chain links TRBV29-1 to TRBJ1-2; 9 bases agree with TRBD1. This CDR3 spans 14 amino acids. The V gene end was trimmed by 7 bases and the J gene end by 8 bases; junction bases not matched to a gene: 14. Germline loops: CDR1 SQVTM, CDR2 ANQGSEA. This CDR3 is CSALGDRADKGYTF. CDR3 DNA: TGCAGCGCACTTGGGGACAGGGCGGATAAAGGCTACACCTTC.

The chain joins TRBV9 to TRBJ1-1; D not certain. V lost 0 bases and J lost 1, with 7 bases in between. Germline CDR1 reads SGDLS; CDR2 reads YYNGEE. The CDR3 loop spans 14 amino acids. CDR3 nucleotides: TGTGCCAGCAGCGTAGTGGTGGGGAACACTGAAGCTTTCTTT. Translating it yields CASSVVVGNTEAFF.

The genes are TRBV7-8 and TRBJ1-1; a possible D gene is TRBD1 (5 bases). The germline V gene encodes CDR1 SGHVS and CDR2 FQNEAQ. The CDR3 sequence is 14 residues long. The V and J ends lost 5 bases and 6 bases respectively, with 16 bases between them. The CDR3 region is CASSTGTAFAEAFF. CDR3 nucleotide sequence: TGTGCCAGCAGCACGGGGACTGCATTCGCTGAAGCTTTCTTT. Based on the CDR3 plus reference TRBV7-8 and TRBJ1-1, the full variable domain is GAGVSQSPRYKVAKRGQDVALRCDPISGHVSLFWYQQALGQGPEFLTYFQNEAQLDKSGLPSDRFFAERPEGSVSTLKIQRTQQEDSAVYLCASSTGTAFAEAFFGQGTRLTVV.

The V and J genes are TRBV10-3 and TRBJ2-1; TRBD2 matches 14 bases. The germline CDR1 and CDR2 sequences are ENHRY and SYGVKD. The CDR3 consists of 14 residues. V was clipped by 7 bases and J by 10 bases; unmatched bases: 6. The CDR3 region is CAIKGTSGGTEQFF. The DNA of the CDR3 is TGTGCCATCAAAGGGACTAGCGGGGGAACAGAGCAGTTCTTC.

The V gene is TRBV7-2, the J gene TRBJ2-5; D may be TRBD2 (6 bases). Germline lookup yields CDR1 SGHTA and CDR2 FQGNSA. The V end was cut by 1 base, the J end by 1 base, with 10 bases between. The CDR3 runs 15 residues. CDR3 sequence: CASSLGAGLQETQYF. CDR3 bases: TGTGCCAGCAGCTTAGGGGCGGGGCTCCAAGAGACCCAGTACTTC.

This clone was recorded a few times. The rearrangement links TRBV19 to TRBJ1-6; perhaps TRBD1 as D (5 bases). The CDR3 runs to 16 residues. With 4 bases removed from V and 7 bases from J, the gap between germline ends came to 17 bases. The germline gives CDR1 LNHDA, CDR2 SQIVND (reference sequence). CDR3 in DNA: TGTGCCAGTAGTACAAAAACCGGGACGGGGAATTCACCCCTCCACTTT. It yields the protein CASSTKTGTGNSPLHF.

This clone came up once. The chain is built from TRBV28 and TRBJ2-3; D is unclear. Trimming took 4 bases from V and 1 from J, leaving 9 bases between them. CDR3 length equals 14 residues. The germline CDR1 and CDR2 sequences are MDHEN and SYDVKM. Written as DNA, the CDR3 is TGTGCCAGCAGTTCCCCTGCTGGCACAGATACGCAGTATTTT. Translating it yields CASSSPAGTDTQYF.

The chain has TRBV4-1 and TRBJ1-6; D is unclear. This CDR3 has 15 residues. Germline V gives CDR1 MGHRA, CDR2 YSYEKL. The V gene lost 0 bases and the J gene lost 10 bases, with 13 bases spanning the gap. The DNA for the CDR3 is TGCGCCAGCAGCCAAGATAGTACGGTTAAGTCACCCCTCCACTTT. It specifies CASSQDSTVKSPLHF.

The CDR3 protein is CASSDNYPGYEQYF. The CDR3 bases are TGTGCCAGCAGTGACAACTACCCCGGCTACGAGCAGTACTTC. The V gene is TRBV6-4, the J gene TRBJ2-7; D is undetermined. Germline lookup yields CDR1 MRHNA and CDR2 SNTAGT. The CDR3 contains 14 residues. V lost 2 bases, J lost 3 bases, and 11 bases lay in between.

The chain links TRBV4-2 to TRBJ1-3; D not resolved. The V gene's germline CDR1 is LGHNA and CDR2 YNFKEQ. The CDR3 extends over 15 amino acids. With 4 bases removed from V and 0 bases from J, the gap between germline ends came to 10 bases. Written as DNA, the CDR3 is TGTGCCAGCAGCCTAGACCTTAACTCTGGAAACACCATATATTTT. Its protein product is CASSLDLNSGNTIYF.

This chain links TRBV5-6 with TRBJ1-4, with D possibly TRBD1 on 5 matching bases. The CDR3 runs to 14 residues. CDR1 and CDR2 (germline): SGHDT, YYEEEE. Trimming removed 5 bases from V and 2 bases from J, with 10 bases in between. The CDR3 protein is CASSRGTTNEKLFF. The CDR3 DNA follows: TGTGCCAGCAGTCGGGGGACGACTAATGAAAAACTGTTTTTT.

The chain joins TRBV18 to TRBJ2-5; TRBD1 matches 8 bases. Trimming removed 4 bases from V and 5 bases from J; junction bases left unmatched: 12. Germline CDR1 and CDR2: KGHSH and LQKENI. The CDR3 spans 16 residues. In DNA, the CDR3 is TGTGCCAGCTCACTTACCGGGACAGGTCCTCAGGAGACCCAGTACTTC. Translated, it gives CASSLTGTGPQETQYF.

In DNA form, the CDR3 reads TGTGCCAGCAGTTCATCTAGCGGGGTAGTGGATACGCAGTATTTT. Amino acid sequence: CASSSSSGVVDTQYF. The chain recombines TRBV6-6 with TRBJ2-3; 9 bases align to TRBD2. This CDR3 spans 15 amino acids. Germline CDR1 reads MNHNY; CDR2 reads SVGAGI (reference sequence). V lost 4 bases, J lost 6 bases, and 8 bases stayed unmatched.

V is TRBV7-2 and J is TRBJ2-5; 7 bases are shared with TRBD2. J lost 1 base, V lost 3 bases, and 2 bases had no gene match. The CDR3 spans 14 residues. From germline, CDR1 is SGHTA and CDR2 FQGNSA. CDR3 DNA sequence: TGTGCCAGCAGCTTTGGCGGGGGCCAAGAGACCCAGTACTTC. Translation: CASSFGGGQETQYF.

This clone was recorded only once. The chain carries TRBV28 and TRBJ2-5, with TRBD2 identical over 13 bases. The CDR3 runs 15 residues. J was trimmed by 4 bases and V by 5 bases; bases with no gene match: 4. CDR1 is MDHEN and CDR2 is SYDVKM in the germline V gene. The CDR3 region is CASSQGTSGIETQYF. The CDR3 DNA reads TGTGCCAGCAGTCAGGGGACTAGCGGGATAGAGACCCAGTACTTC.

This chain uses TRBV11-2 with TRBJ2-1, with a possible D match to TRBD1 (5 bases). The V gene's germline CDR1 is SGHAT and CDR2 FQNNGV. Deletions cut 2 bases from V and 0 bases from J, with 17 bases between. CDR3 length: 18 residues. The CDR3 region is CASSLTGLRVSSYNEQFF. The CDR3 bases are TGTGCCAGCAGCTTAACGGGCCTCAGGGTGAGCTCCTACAATGAGCAGTTCTTC.